The table lists the clone carrying this T cell receptor (beta chain) with a few counts. The data were taken from a study of read filtering for tumor transcriptome and immune sequencing. From about 400 ng of RNA, a library with molecular barcoded alpha/delta and beta/gamma adaptors was made. TCRdb called the reads again in MiXCR, with one record for every CDR3 protein. Among around 20,000 distinct CDR3 sequences, 22% were seen once, and the ten largest hold approximately 25%. Every patient had bone marrow sampled while the disease was active. The CDR3 runs 15 residues. Germline CDR1 and CDR2: SGHTA and FQGNSA. V trimming: 5 bases; J trimming: 8 bases; junction bases outside the gene matches: 10.

Sequenced material: a population of CD138-negative cells sorted from bone marrow. This chain uses TRBV7-2 with TRBJ1-4; 8 bases agree with TRBD1. This clonotype was obtained from a donor aged 40 or older with multiple myeloma. CDR3 nucleotide sequence: TGTGCCAGCAGCCCCGCCGGGACAGGACCCGAAAAACTGTTTTTT. Protein: CASSPAGTGPEKLFF.